This T cell receptor beta chain emerged from a study of shared clonotypes between healthy human individuals. General study points: Across subsets, estimated richness was generally greater for naive than for memory populations.

Naive CD45RA+ and memory CD45RA-negative subsets were split from CD4+ cells. Regarding this clone: Antigen: not known.

CDR3 length equals 13 residues. Germline CDR1 and CDR2: MNHEY and SVGAGI. V was pared by 6 bases and J by 4 bases, with 12 bases between. For every subset, genomic DNA was evenly distributed across several immunoSEQ plates. The repertoire was sequenced with immunoSEQ multiplex PCR; TCRdb's copy has only in-frame clones and lacks some. The sample holds approximately 980,000 clones, over 60% seen once. The sequenced sample was memory CD4+ T cells sorted from blood. Subset noted: CD45RA-negative fraction. The receptor was derived from a man aged 18 to 35 in good health. This chain connects TRBV6-5 to TRBJ1-1; D may be TRBD1 (5 bases). The CDR3 loop is CASRTDSSTEAFF. In nucleotides, the CDR3 is TGTGCCAGCAGAACCGACAGCTCCACTGAAGCTTTCTTT.